The rows below give T cell receptor beta chains drawn from one sample of a study of OX40 agonist ivuxolimab in advanced cancers. Method: immunoSEQ multiplex PCR; TCRdb's copy keeps in-frame clones and lacks some. The top ten hold approximately 2.8% of the sample, which has 55,000 to 95,000 clones, around 88% seen once. The material sequenced was CD4+ or CD8+ T cells sorted from blood, taken in a trial of the OX40 agonist ivuxolimab. The receptors here all came from an adult with an advanced solid tumor such as melanoma, head and neck, liver or kidney cancer. CDR3s include the opening cysteine and the closing phenylalanine or tryptophan. The D gene is left open where the match is weak. Some rows mark clone size as missing; the rest say once, few, many or name a class of expanded clone.

j_gene,len,d_gene,abundance,v_gene,CDR3aa,CDR3nt
TRBJ2-2,16,.,.,TRBV15,CATSRGQTIETGELFF,TGTGCCACCAGCAGAGGTCAGACTATCGAAACCGGGGAGCTGTTTTTT
TRBJ2-5,16,.,.,TRBV7-3,CASSSGAGSFQETQYF,TGTGCCAGCAGCTCCGGGGCCGGATCATTCCAAGAGACCCAGTACTTC
TRBJ1-2,15,.,.,TRBV29-1,CSVDPRPHSNYGYTF,TGCAGCGTTGACCCTCGTCCCCATAGTAACTATGGCTACACCTTC
TRBJ2-1,16,TRBD2,.,TRBV5-4,CASSLPPSGGYNEQFF,TGTGCCAGCAGCTTGCCGCCTAGCGGGGGGTATAATGAGCAGTTCTTC
TRBJ2-7,14,.,.,TRBV7-2,CASSPQTRSYEQYF,TGTGCCAGCAGCCCCCAGACTAGATCCTACGAGCAGTACTTC
TRBJ2-2,18,TRBD2,.,TRBV5-1,CASSAGLAGGSGTGELFF,TGCGCCAGCAGCGCGGGACTAGCGGGAGGGTCGGGAACCGGGGAGCTGTTTTTT
TRBJ2-1,15,.,.,TRBV9,CASSVGNPSYNEQFF,TGTGCCAGCAGCGTAGGGAATCCATCCTACAATGAGCAGTTCTTC
TRBJ2-1,15,TRBD2,.,TRBV5-1,CASSPGTREGDEQFF,TGCGCCAGCAGCCCCGGGACTAGGGAAGGCGATGAGCAGTTCTTC
TRBJ1-4,13,.,.,TRBV29-1,CSVARGFEEKLFF,TGCAGCGTTGCGCGGGGTTTCGAGGAAAAACTGTTTTTT
TRBJ2-7,15,TRBD2,.,TRBV7-3,CASSLKAGGSYEQYF,TGTGCCAGCAGCTTAAAAGCGGGGGGGTCCTACGAGCAGTACTTC
TRBJ2-3,14,.,.,TRBV2,CASRVERGTDTQYF,TGTGCCAGCAGGGTGGAACGGGGCACAGATACGCAGTATTTT
TRBJ2-1,16,.,.,TRBV6-1,CASSEAHSHGYNEQFF,TGTGCCAGCAGTGAAGCGCACAGCCACGGATACAATGAGCAGTTCTTC
TRBJ1-5,15,.,.,TRBV6-1,CASGEMGSVNQPQHF,TGTGCCAGCGGAGAGATGGGAAGCGTCAATCAGCCCCAGCATTTT
TRBJ1-6,14,TRBD1,.,TRBV7-3,CASSPDRGGSPLHF,TGTGCCAGCAGCCCCGACAGGGGAGGTTCACCCCTCCACTTT
TRBJ2-7,13,.,.,TRBV11-2,CASSLAHSYEQYF,TGTGCCAGCAGCTTAGCCCACAGCTACGAGCAGTACTTC
TRBJ1-3,15,.,few,TRBV19,CASSPAGGPGNTIYF,TGTGCCAGTAGTCCCGCCGGGGGCCCGGGAAACACCATATATTTT
TRBJ1-4,15,.,.,TRBV21-1,CASSKRLLGNEKLFF,TGTGCCAGCAGCAAACGTTTGTTAGGGAATGAAAAACTGTTTTTT
TRBJ2-7,12,TRBD2,.,TRBV29-1,CSVVSGSYEQYF,TGCAGCGTTGTGAGCGGGAGCTACGAGCAGTACTTC
TRBJ2-1,15,.,.,TRBV6-1,CASSEAGGPYNEQFF,TGTGCCAGCAGTGAAGCAGGGGGGCCCTACAATGAGCAGTTCTTC
TRBJ1-2,13,.,once,TRBV7-9,CASSSGPGDGYTF,TGTGCCAGCAGCTCGGGCCCGGGCGATGGCTACACCTTC
TRBJ1-5,15,.,.,TRBV7-3,CASSLDGGKHQPQHF,TGTGCCAGCAGCTTAGATGGAGGGAAGCATCAGCCCCAGCATTTT
TRBJ2-5,17,TRBD2,.,TRBV7-3,CASSDSRARGGGETQYF,TGTGCCAGCAGCGACTCCCGGGCGCGGGGGGGCGGTGAGACCCAGTACTTC